Listed below are T cell receptor beta chains from one sample, sequenced in a study of blood T cell repertoires in COVID-19. The repertoire was sequenced with immunoSEQ multiplex PCR; TCRdb's copy has only in-frame clones and lacks some. The data show fewer than 85,000 clones, around nine tenths seen once. Specimen: peripheral blood. The origin of the receptors is a human donor in a cohort sampled during active COVID-19. Both conserved end residues are trimmed from each CDR3. The order of the fields is J gene, V gene, clone size, CDR3 protein. Rows may omit the clone size; those that give it use once, few, many or a size class.

j_call: TRBJ1-1
v_call: TRBV9
clone_size: .
cdr3_aa: ASSVTPGQGARTEAF

j_call: TRBJ2-3
v_call: TRBV4-3
clone_size: .
cdr3_aa: ASSLRAGGRTDTQY

j_call: TRBJ1-5
v_call: TRBV28
clone_size: .
cdr3_aa: ASSVFTGVLVIHDQPQH

j_call: TRBJ1-6
v_call: TRBV27
clone_size: .
cdr3_aa: ASTIKGGPYNSPLH

j_call: TRBJ1-2
v_call: TRBV19
clone_size: .
cdr3_aa: ASAPGQGGWGYT

j_call: TRBJ1-3
v_call: TRBV12-5
clone_size: .
cdr3_aa: ASGSTRLSSGNTIY

j_call: TRBJ1-1
v_call: TRBV4-3
clone_size: .
cdr3_aa: ASSQDRNTEAF

j_call: TRBJ2-7
v_call: TRBV9
clone_size: .
cdr3_aa: ASSASSGGAAYEQY

j_call: TRBJ2-7
v_call: TRBV5-5
clone_size: once
cdr3_aa: ASSLPQDYEQY

j_call: TRBJ1-2
v_call: TRBV19
clone_size: once
cdr3_aa: ATQGIDYGYT

j_call: TRBJ1-1
v_call: TRBV5-4
clone_size: .
cdr3_aa: ASSLDVAIEEAF

j_call: TRBJ2-7
v_call: TRBV11-2
clone_size: .
cdr3_aa: ASSWGKQGIGDEQY

j_call: TRBJ1-2
v_call: TRBV11-2
clone_size: .
cdr3_aa: ASSPRAAGNYGYT

j_call: TRBJ1-2
v_call: TRBV29-1
clone_size: .
cdr3_aa: SVPSGGASYGYT

j_call: TRBJ1-4
v_call: TRBV11-2
clone_size: .
cdr3_aa: ASSSYRGQGEKLF

j_call: TRBJ2-7
v_call: TRBV5-6
clone_size: .
cdr3_aa: ASSSDRGRRWYEQY

j_call: TRBJ1-4
v_call: TRBV13
clone_size: .
cdr3_aa: ASSPPGTGANEKLF

j_call: TRBJ2-7
v_call: TRBV18
clone_size: .
cdr3_aa: ASSPYGRDYEQY

j_call: TRBJ2-5
v_call: TRBV7-7
clone_size: .
cdr3_aa: ASSLGVEGGLEETQY

j_call: TRBJ2-7
v_call: TRBV7-8
clone_size: .
cdr3_aa: ASSFGGELYEQY

j_call: TRBJ1-1
v_call: TRBV5-5
clone_size: .
cdr3_aa: ASSPLGVGTEAF

j_call: TRBJ1-1
v_call: TRBV7-8
clone_size: .
cdr3_aa: ASSLQTGITEAF

j_call: TRBJ2-7
v_call: TRBV6-5
clone_size: .
cdr3_aa: ASRRNGTGTYEQY

j_call: TRBJ2-1
v_call: TRBV5-1
clone_size: .
cdr3_aa: ASSLASGGAYRNEQF

j_call: TRBJ2-7
v_call: TRBV7-2
clone_size: .
cdr3_aa: ASSLDESYEQY

j_call: TRBJ2-1
v_call: TRBV30
clone_size: .
cdr3_aa: AWRADSLDNEQF

j_call: TRBJ2-7
v_call: TRBV30
clone_size: once
cdr3_aa: AWSSIGLAAYEQY

j_call: TRBJ2-7
v_call: TRBV4-1
clone_size: .
cdr3_aa: ASSQDLKGEPPYEQY

j_call: TRBJ1-1
v_call: TRBV5-5
clone_size: .
cdr3_aa: ASSPGQGYTEAF

j_call: TRBJ1-5
v_call: TRBV15
clone_size: .
cdr3_aa: ATSRAREAQPQH

j_call: TRBJ2-5
v_call: TRBV5-1
clone_size: .
cdr3_aa: ASSLWGGETQY

j_call: TRBJ1-2
v_call: TRBV28
clone_size: once
cdr3_aa: ASSWGTGIFDGYT

j_call: TRBJ1-1
v_call: TRBV19
clone_size: once
cdr3_aa: ASTSLREANTEAF

j_call: TRBJ2-7
v_call: TRBV30
clone_size: once
cdr3_aa: AWTDRGSIEQY

j_call: TRBJ2-7
v_call: TRBV27
clone_size: .
cdr3_aa: ASSWRVSDEQY

j_call: TRBJ1-6
v_call: TRBV3-1/TRBV3-2
clone_size: .
cdr3_aa: ASSQGSLDRGPNSPLH

j_call: TRBJ2-7
v_call: TRBV28
clone_size: once
cdr3_aa: ASSVLGGGAREQY

j_call: TRBJ2-7
v_call: TRBV7-8
clone_size: .
cdr3_aa: ASSLVGQSYEQY

j_call: TRBJ1-5
v_call: TRBV5-6
clone_size: .
cdr3_aa: ASSFGQGGQPQH

j_call: TRBJ1-1
v_call: TRBV7-6
clone_size: .
cdr3_aa: ASSLGGENTEAF

j_call: TRBJ1-2
v_call: TRBV27
clone_size: .
cdr3_aa: ASSGDRAGYT

j_call: TRBJ2-7
v_call: TRBV7-8
clone_size: .
cdr3_aa: ASSLPGSNYEQY

j_call: TRBJ1-2
v_call: TRBV28
clone_size: .
cdr3_aa: ASSLGDRETGGYT

j_call: TRBJ2-7
v_call: TRBV9
clone_size: .
cdr3_aa: ASSVEGDSYEQY

j_call: TRBJ1-2
v_call: TRBV27
clone_size: .
cdr3_aa: ASGAFFNYGYT

j_call: TRBJ1-4
v_call: TRBV5-1
clone_size: .
cdr3_aa: ASSTAGDRAEKLF

j_call: TRBJ1-1
v_call: TRBV7-2
clone_size: once
cdr3_aa: ASSLQGENTEAF

j_call: TRBJ1-4
v_call: TRBV2
clone_size: .
cdr3_aa: ASSVTGGVF